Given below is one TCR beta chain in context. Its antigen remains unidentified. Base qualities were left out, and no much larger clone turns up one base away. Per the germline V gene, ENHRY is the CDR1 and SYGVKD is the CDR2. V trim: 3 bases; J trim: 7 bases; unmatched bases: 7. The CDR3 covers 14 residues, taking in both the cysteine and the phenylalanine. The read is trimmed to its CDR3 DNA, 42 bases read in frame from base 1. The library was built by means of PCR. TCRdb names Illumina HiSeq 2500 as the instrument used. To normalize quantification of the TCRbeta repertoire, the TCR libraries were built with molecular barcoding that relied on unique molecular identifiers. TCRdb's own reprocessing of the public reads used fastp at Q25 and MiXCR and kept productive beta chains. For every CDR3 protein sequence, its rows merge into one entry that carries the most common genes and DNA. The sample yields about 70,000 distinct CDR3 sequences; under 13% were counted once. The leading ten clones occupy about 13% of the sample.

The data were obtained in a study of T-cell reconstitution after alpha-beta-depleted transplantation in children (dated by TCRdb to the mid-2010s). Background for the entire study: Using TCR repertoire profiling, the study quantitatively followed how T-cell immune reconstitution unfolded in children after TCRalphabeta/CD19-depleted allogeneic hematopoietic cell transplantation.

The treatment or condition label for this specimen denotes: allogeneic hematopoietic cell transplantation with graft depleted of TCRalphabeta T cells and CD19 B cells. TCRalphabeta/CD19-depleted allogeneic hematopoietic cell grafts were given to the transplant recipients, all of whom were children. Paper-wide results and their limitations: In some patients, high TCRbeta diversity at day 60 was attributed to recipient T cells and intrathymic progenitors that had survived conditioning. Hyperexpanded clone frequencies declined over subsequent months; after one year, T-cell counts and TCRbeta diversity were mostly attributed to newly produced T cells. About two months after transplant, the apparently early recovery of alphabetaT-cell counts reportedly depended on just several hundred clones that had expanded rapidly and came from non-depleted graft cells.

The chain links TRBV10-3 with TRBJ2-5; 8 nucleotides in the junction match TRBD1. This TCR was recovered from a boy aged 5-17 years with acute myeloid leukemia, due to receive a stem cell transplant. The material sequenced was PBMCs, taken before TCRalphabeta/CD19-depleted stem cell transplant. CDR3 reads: CAISDLQGAGTQYF. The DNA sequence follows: TGTGCCATCAGTGACCTCCAGGGGGCCGGGACCCAGTACTTC.